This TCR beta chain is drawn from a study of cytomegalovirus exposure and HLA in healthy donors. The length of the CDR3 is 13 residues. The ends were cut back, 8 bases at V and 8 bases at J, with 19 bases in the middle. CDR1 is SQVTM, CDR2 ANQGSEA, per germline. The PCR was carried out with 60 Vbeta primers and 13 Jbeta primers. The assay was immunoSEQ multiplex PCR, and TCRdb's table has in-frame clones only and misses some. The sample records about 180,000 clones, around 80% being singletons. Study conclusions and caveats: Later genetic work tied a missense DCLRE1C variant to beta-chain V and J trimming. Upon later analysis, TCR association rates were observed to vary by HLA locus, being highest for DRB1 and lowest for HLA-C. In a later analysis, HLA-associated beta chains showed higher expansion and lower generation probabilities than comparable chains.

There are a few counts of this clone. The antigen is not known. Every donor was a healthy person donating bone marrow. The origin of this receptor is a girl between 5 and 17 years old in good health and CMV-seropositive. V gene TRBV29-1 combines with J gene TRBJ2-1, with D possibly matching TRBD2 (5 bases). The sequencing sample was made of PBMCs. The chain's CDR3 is CSFVGPGNYEQFF. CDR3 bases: TGCAGCTTCGTCGGACCGGGGAATTATGAGCAGTTCTTC.